This record looks at one T cell receptor (beta chain) sequence and its context. This entry comes from a study of control samples from healthy donors and cancer patients. TCRdb's table, derived via immunoSEQ multiplex PCR, lists solely in-frame clones and lacks some. The table has some 200,000 clones, about 93% seen once; the top ten hold roughly 1.6%. The germline V gene has CDR1 MNHEY and CDR2 SVGEGT. The CDR3 runs to 16 residues. The V and J ends lost 3 bases and 1 base, in that order; junction bases with no gene match: 7. This chain links TRBV6-2 or TRBV6-3 with TRBJ2-7, with 9 bases identical to TRBD2. This clonotype was sampled from a man aged 45-60 years in good health. The sequencing input was blood. For the CDR3, the DNA is TGTGCCAGCAGTTATAGTTCGGCGGGGGGGTCCTACGAGCAGTACTTC. Protein product: CASSYSSAGGSYEQYF.